This TCR beta chain was found in a study of blood T cells in healthy people across ages. Study findings and constraints: Per million T cells, TCR beta diversity dropped roughly linearly as age increased. Higher naive T cell percentage went strongly together with higher TCR beta diversity.

Total RNA, at least 6 micrograms per sample, came from PBMCs. Combining a sample-barcoded 5' primer with a J-beta primer mix, a second PCR ran for roughly 6 to 12 cycles. TCRdb re-analysed the 5' RACE reads in MiXCR, keeping a single row per CDR3 protein. The sample yields roughly 1.9 million distinct CDR3 sequences, 39% seen once. Regarding this clonotype: Its target is not known.

Sequencing was performed on blood. The source is a human donor in good health.

In DNA, the CDR3 is TGCAGTGCTAGCTTACGTACAGATACGCAGTATTTT. This sequence encodes CSASLRTDTQYF. The chain has TRBV20-1 and TRBJ2-3; D not certain. This CDR3 contains 12 residues. Germline lookup yields CDR1 DFQATT and CDR2 SNEGSKA (reference sequence). Trimming cost V 3 bases and J 3 bases, with 7 bases left between them.